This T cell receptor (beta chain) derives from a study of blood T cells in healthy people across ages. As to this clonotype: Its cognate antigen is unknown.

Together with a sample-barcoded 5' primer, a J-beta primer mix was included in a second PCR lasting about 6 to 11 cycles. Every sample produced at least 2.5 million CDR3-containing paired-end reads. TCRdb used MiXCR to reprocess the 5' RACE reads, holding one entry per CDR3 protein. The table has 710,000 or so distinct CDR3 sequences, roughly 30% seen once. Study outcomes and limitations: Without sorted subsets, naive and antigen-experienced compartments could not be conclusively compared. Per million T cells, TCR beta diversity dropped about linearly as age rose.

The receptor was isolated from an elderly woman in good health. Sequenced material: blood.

CDR3 DNA: TGCAGTGCCAGGGAGGATACAGGCTACGAGCAGTACTTC. Translating gives CSAREDTGYEQYF. V is TRBV20-1 and J is TRBJ2-7; possibly TRBD2 for D (6 bases). Trimming cost V 6 bases and J 3 bases, with 15 bases left between them. Germline V gene data show CDR1 as DFQATT and CDR2 as SNEGSKA (reference sequence). CDR3 length: 13 residues.